The following is a T cell receptor beta chain sequence with its context. Regarding treatment: around 19 received Ad26.COV2.S at low or high dose, single or two shots; about 5 received placebo; per-sample allocation not given. Sampling occurred on day 63 after the first vaccine or placebo injection. Trimming shortened V by 1 base and J by 2 bases, and 12 bases separated the two germline ends. This CDR3 is 15 amino acids long. The V gene's germline CDR1 is SGHNT and CDR2 YENEEA. The data stem from a study of Ad26.COV2.S vaccination and SARS-CoV-2 variants. Data came from immunoSEQ multiplex PCR; TCRdb stores just in-frame clones and leaves some out. This repertoire shows over 400,000 clones, roughly 88% found once; its top ten account for around 4.5%.

Sample: peripheral blood, taken in a trial of Ad26.COV2.S vaccine versus placebo. The clonotype comes from a person aged 18 to 65 who received the Ad26.COV2.S COVID-19 vaccine or a placebo. The gene calls are TRBV11-3 and TRBJ2-7, with no clear D. The CDR3 sequence is CASSLVASTAYEQYF. CDR3 nucleotides: TGTGCCAGCAGCTTAGTGGCTAGTACAGCCTACGAGCAGTACTTC. The full variable domain, rest sourced from reference TRBV11-3 and TRBJ2-7, is EAGVVQSPRYKIIEKKQPVAFWCNPISGHNTLYWYLQNLGQGPELLIRYENEEAVDDSQLPKDRFSAERLKGVDSTLKIQPAELGDSAVYLCASSLVASTAYEQYFGPGTRLTVT.